This TCR beta chain was observed in a study of T cells expressing NK-cell markers. Study information: Most of the eight sequenced donors were HCMV-seropositive; one was seronegative.

Details on this clonotype: Its antigen is still unknown.

Germline lookup yields CDR1 SNHLY and CDR2 FYNNEI. This CDR3 region has 14 residues. After re-calling the 5' RACE reads, TCRdb lists one entry per CDR3 protein, DNA absent. The sample features about 550,000 distinct CDR3 sequences, with approximately 3.6% in its top ten. Whole-study findings and limits: About 1.0-8% of CD8+ T cells in roughly six donors belonged to dominant NKG2C+ clonotypes.

Material for sequencing was blood T cells: a sorted CD56 or NKG2C T cell subset, CD4+ or CD8+ T cells, or bulk PBMC T cells (not recorded which). The TCR originated in a man aged 18-30 years in good health. The rearrangement links TRBV2 to TRBJ2-1; TCRdb returns TRBD2, unconfirmable since there is no DNA. The CDR3 sequence: CASIRNSEADEQFF.